The present TCR beta chain was sequenced within a study of shared clonotypes between healthy human individuals. As to this clone: What it recognizes is unknown.

The junction had 11 bases not matched to a gene; V was cut back by 4 bases and J by 10 bases. CDR1 and CDR2 from the germline V gene are SEHNR and FQNEAQ (reference sequence). The CDR3 has 14 residues. Study-wide points: Generally, naive subsets (rather than memory subsets) showed larger estimated richness.

The assay was immunoSEQ multiplex PCR, and TCRdb's table has in-frame clones only and misses some. Among about 1 million clones listed, approximately 70% were seen once. Specimen: memory CD4+ T cells sorted from blood. Subset here: CD45RA-negative fraction. This clonotype was sampled from a man aged 18 to 29 in good health. The chain employs TRBV7-9 and TRBJ2-7; 9 bases align to TRBD1. CDR3 in DNA: TGTGCCAGCAGCTCCACAGGGGGCCCTCCACTCCAGTACTTC. Protein sequence: CASSSTGGPPLQYF.